A selection of T cell receptor beta chains follows, all from one sample in a study of T-cell reconstitution after alpha-beta-depleted transplantation in children. TCRdb itself ran the PCR reads through MiXCR, one entry per CDR3 protein. The sample holds around 420,000 distinct CDR3 sequences, 15% to 20% seen once. Sequenced here: PBMCs, mostly from graft donor cells, sampled 360 days after TCRalphabeta/CD19-depleted stem cell transplant. The receptors shown here come from a boy under three years old who had a stem cell transplant for Wiskott-Aldrich syndrome, so the T cells may come from the graft donor. CDR3s include the opening cysteine and the closing phenylalanine or tryptophan. Fields, in order: CDR3 length, D gene, V gene, clone size, J gene, CDR3 protein, CDR3 DNA. A D gene is named only where the DNA matches it firmly. Rows give clone size only sometimes, using once, few, many, or a class for an expanded clone.

length: 16
D: NA
V: TRBV7-2
size: NA
J: TRBJ2-1
CDR3: CASSSGTAPLYNEQFF
DNA: TGTGCCAGCAGCTCCGGGACCGCGCCGCTTTACAATGAGCAGTTCTTC

length: 15
D: TRBD2
V: TRBV5-6
size: NA
J: TRBJ2-3
CDR3: CASSLLLAGGDTQYF
DNA: TGTGCCAGCAGCTTGTTATTAGCGGGCGGAGATACGCAGTATTTT

length: 15
D: TRBD1
V: TRBV20-1
size: few
J: TRBJ1-4
CDR3: CSARFPHRGNEKLFF
DNA: TGCAGTGCTAGATTCCCTCACAGGGGTAATGAAAAACTGTTTTTT

length: 11
D: NA
V: TRBV29-1
size: few
J: TRBJ2-1
CDR3: CSPRVYNEQFF
DNA: TGCAGCCCTAGGGTTTACAATGAGCAGTTCTTC

length: 19
D: NA
V: TRBV13
size: few
J: TRBJ1-1
CDR3: CASSLAPDPRGGANTEAFF
DNA: TGTGCCAGCAGCTTAGCCCCCGACCCGCGGGGGGGTGCCAACACTGAAGCTTTCTTT

length: 14
D: TRBD1
V: TRBV2
size: NA
J: TRBJ1-6
CDR3: CASSRDRGYSPLHF
DNA: TGTGCCAGCAGTCGCGACAGGGGGTATTCACCCCTCCACTTT

length: 20
D: TRBD1
V: TRBV24-1
size: few
J: TRBJ2-6
CDR3: CATSSSPPGTGGSGANVLTF
DNA: TGTGCCACCAGTTCCAGCCCCCCCGGGACAGGGGGCTCTGGGGCCAACGTCCTGACTTTC

length: 11
D: TRBD1
V: TRBV25-1
size: few
J: TRBJ2-7
CDR3: CATRGLYEQYF
DNA: TGTGCCACCAGGGGGCTTTACGAGCAGTACTTC

length: 13
D: NA
V: TRBV4-3
size: few
J: TRBJ2-7
CDR3: CASSQEFGYEQYF
DNA: TGCGCCAGCAGCCAAGAATTCGGATACGAGCAGTACTTC

length: 15
D: NA
V: TRBV5-1
size: NA
J: TRBJ2-3
CDR3: CDSSPLGGLLDTQYF
DNA: TGCGACAGCAGCCCCTTGGGGGGCCTGTTGGATACGCAGTATTTT

length: 15
D: NA
V: TRBV9
size: few
J: TRBJ2-2
CDR3: CASSVTGTYTGELFF
DNA: TGTGCCAGCAGCGTTACCGGGACTTACACCGGGGAGCTGTTTTTT

length: 15
D: NA
V: TRBV28
size: few
J: TRBJ2-5
CDR3: CASSFGALAQETQYF
DNA: TGTGCCAGCAGTTTTGGGGCCCTAGCCCAAGAGACCCAGTACTTC

length: 12
D: NA
V: TRBV3-1
size: many
J: TRBJ2-1
CDR3: CASSHGGNEQFF
DNA: TGTGCCAGCAGCCATGGGGGCAATGAGCAGTTCTTC

length: 13
D: TRBD1
V: TRBV10-2
size: few
J: TRBJ2-5
CDR3: CASSASRGETQYF
DNA: TGCGCCAGCAGTGCATCCAGGGGGGAGACCCAGTACTTC

length: 16
D: TRBD1
V: TRBV5-5
size: NA
J: TRBJ1-4
CDR3: CASSFGYSGQNEKLFF
DNA: TGTGCCAGCAGCTTCGGTTATTCGGGACAGAATGAAAAACTGTTTTTT

length: 13
D: NA
V: TRBV7-9
size: few
J: TRBJ2-7
CDR3: CASTGRDSYEQYF
DNA: TGTGCCAGCACCGGACGGGACTCCTACGAGCAGTACTTC

length: 15
D: NA
V: TRBV24-1
size: many
J: TRBJ2-1
CDR3: CATEAPRKTYNEQFF
DNA: TGTGCCACCGAAGCGCCGAGGAAGACCTACAATGAGCAGTTCTTC

length: 15
D: NA
V: TRBV6-1
size: few
J: TRBJ2-6
CDR3: CASSQLLTGANVLTF
DNA: TGTGCCAGCTCCCAACTTCTAACTGGGGCCAACGTCCTGACTTTC

length: 14
D: NA
V: TRBV2
size: few
J: TRBJ2-1
CDR3: CASSARTAYNEQFF
DNA: TGTGCCAGCAGTGCAAGGACAGCCTACAATGAGCAGTTCTTC

length: 15
D: TRBD2
V: TRBV7-2
size: NA
J: TRBJ2-7
CDR3: CASSLVLAGVYEQYF
DNA: TGTGCCAGCAGCTTAGTGCTAGCGGGAGTCTACGAGCAGTACTTC

length: 12
D: NA
V: TRBV10-2
size: NA
J: TRBJ1-2
CDR3: CASSEVSSGYTF
DNA: TGCGCCAGCAGTGAGGTGTCATCCGGCTACACCTTC

length: 15
D: TRBD2
V: TRBV7-6
size: few
J: TRBJ2-3
CDR3: CATGWLAGGRDTQYF
DNA: TGTGCCACCGGTTGGCTAGCGGGAGGAAGAGATACGCAGTATTTT

length: 14
D: NA
V: TRBV4-1
size: few
J: TRBJ2-5
CDR3: CASSGTWAQETQYF
DNA: TGCGCCAGCAGCGGGACATGGGCCCAAGAGACCCAGTACTTC

length: 13
D: TRBD1
V: TRBV29-1
size: NA
J: TRBJ1-1
CDR3: CSGDRGVNTEAFF
DNA: TGCAGCGGGGACAGGGGGGTGAACACTGAAGCTTTCTTT

length: 15
D: NA
V: TRBV29-1
size: many
J: TRBJ1-1
CDR3: CSCARGGTGRTEAFF
DNA: TGCAGCTGCGCCCGGGGAGGGACGGGAAGGACTGAAGCTTTCTTT

length: 17
D: NA
V: TRBV25-1
size: NA
J: TRBJ2-5
CDR3: CASSELLLGGGQETQYF
DNA: TGTGCCAGCAGTGAACTCCTACTAGGGGGTGGCCAAGAGACCCAGTACTTC

length: 16
D: TRBD1
V: TRBV25-1
size: NA
J: TRBJ2-1
CDR3: CASSERQGAWYNEQFF
DNA: TGTGCCAGCAGTGAGCGACAGGGGGCTTGGTACAATGAGCAGTTCTTC

length: 14
D: TRBD1
V: TRBV29-1
size: NA
J: TRBJ2-1
CDR3: CSVEDVRTGGEQFF
DNA: TGCAGCGTTGAAGATGTGCGGACAGGGGGCGAGCAGTTCTTC

length: 15
D: TRBD1
V: TRBV5-1
size: NA
J: TRBJ1-4
CDR3: CASSKRGTVAEKLFF
DNA: TGCGCCAGCAGCAAAAGAGGGACAGTTGCTGAAAAACTGTTTTTT

length: 14
D: NA
V: TRBV5-1
size: NA
J: TRBJ2-5
CDR3: CASSERTAQETQYF
DNA: TGCGCCAGCAGCGAGAGGACAGCCCAAGAGACCCAGTACTTC

length: 13
D: TRBD1
V: TRBV12-3/TRBV12-4
size: NA
J: TRBJ2-7
CDR3: CASSPRQGYEQYF
DNA: TGTGCCAGCAGTCCGAGACAGGGCTACGAGCAGTACTTC

length: 13
D: NA
V: TRBV29-1
size: NA
J: TRBJ2-2
CDR3: CSVGTFNTGELFF
DNA: TGCAGCGTGGGGACATTCAACACCGGGGAGCTGTTTTTT

length: 15
D: NA
V: TRBV5-1
size: few
J: TRBJ2-7
CDR3: CASSPQAGQSYEQYF
DNA: TGCGCCAGCAGCCCCCAGGCGGGACAGTCCTACGAGCAGTACTTC

length: 13
D: NA
V: TRBV6-1
size: NA
J: TRBJ1-2
CDR3: CASRSGAGGGYTF
DNA: TGTGCCAGCAGGAGCGGGGCGGGGGGCGGCTACACCTTC

length: 15
D: NA
V: TRBV4-1
size: NA
J: TRBJ1-2
CDR3: CASSQGDRALYGYTF
DNA: TGCGCCAGCAGCCAAGGAGACAGAGCCCTCTATGGCTACACCTTC

length: 14
D: TRBD2
V: TRBV11-2
size: NA
J: TRBJ2-3
CDR3: CASDERGSTDTQYF
DNA: TGTGCCAGCGACGAGCGGGGAAGCACAGATACGCAGTATTTT

length: 12
D: NA
V: TRBV24-1
size: many
J: TRBJ2-3
CDR3: CATSDQVDTQYF
DNA: TGTGCCACCAGTGATCAGGTAGATACGCAGTATTTT

length: 13
D: NA
V: TRBV12-3/TRBV12-4
size: NA
J: TRBJ1-6
CDR3: CASSSRLGQPLHF
DNA: TGTGCCAGCAGTTCCCGGCTCGGACAACCCCTCCACTTT

length: 18
D: TRBD2
V: TRBV5-5
size: few
J: TRBJ2-5
CDR3: CASSLSLHRSVAGETQYF
DNA: TGTGCCAGCAGCTTGTCGCTTCACAGGTCTGTAGCGGGAGAGACCCAGTACTTC

length: 13
D: TRBD1
V: TRBV20-1
size: NA
J: TRBJ2-3
CDR3: CSALQGAGDTQYF
DNA: TGCAGTGCTTTGCAGGGGGCTGGAGATACGCAGTATTTT

length: 16
D: NA
V: TRBV3-1
size: few
J: TRBJ1-2
CDR3: CASSQGNRVINYGYTF
DNA: TGTGCCAGCAGCCAAGGGAACAGGGTAATCAACTATGGCTACACCTTC

length: 15
D: TRBD1
V: TRBV5-1
size: few
J: TRBJ2-1
CDR3: CASSLQGTGYNEQFF
DNA: TGCGCCAGCAGCTTGCAAGGGACAGGGTACAATGAGCAGTTCTTC

length: 14
D: NA
V: TRBV7-9
size: NA
J: TRBJ2-1
CDR3: CASSSRLVWNEQFF
DNA: TGTGCCAGCAGCTCAAGACTAGTATGGAATGAGCAGTTCTTC

length: 11
D: NA
V: TRBV20-1
size: once
J: TRBJ1-1
CDR3: CSVRRNTEAFF
DNA: TGCAGTGTTAGAAGGAACACTGAAGCTTTCTTT

length: 12
D: NA
V: TRBV30
size: few
J: TRBJ1-5
CDR3: CACQTGNQPQHF
DNA: TGTGCCTGTCAGACGGGGAATCAGCCCCAGCATTTT

length: 14
D: NA
V: TRBV3-1
size: NA
J: TRBJ2-7
CDR3: CASSQNGLAGEQYF
DNA: TGTGCCAGCAGCCAAAACGGTCTAGCTGGCGAGCAGTACTTC

length: 17
D: TRBD2
V: TRBV6-2/TRBV6-3
size: NA
J: TRBJ2-1
CDR3: CASSSHYGLAGGNEQFF
DNA: TGTGCCAGCAGTTCGCATTACGGACTAGCGGGGGGCAATGAGCAGTTCTTC

length: 12
D: NA
V: TRBV20-1
size: few
J: TRBJ2-7
CDR3: CSAMVAGYEQYF
DNA: TGCAGTGCGATGGTTGCAGGCTACGAGCAGTACTTC

length: 16
D: NA
V: TRBV6-5
size: many
J: TRBJ2-4
CDR3: CASSFPGSLAKNIQYF
DNA: TGTGCCAGCAGTTTCCCAGGGTCCCTGGCCAAAAACATTCAGTACTTC

length: 15
D: TRBD1
V: TRBV29-1
size: few
J: TRBJ1-1
CDR3: CSVRPGQGAVTEAFF
DNA: TGCAGCGTTCGCCCGGGACAGGGGGCGGTAACTGAAGCTTTCTTT

length: 17
D: TRBD1
V: TRBV5-6
size: few
J: TRBJ1-6
CDR3: CASSLGLGQGEGSPLHF
DNA: TGTGCCAGCAGCTTGGGCCTCGGACAGGGGGAAGGATCACCCCTCCACTTT

length: 13
D: TRBD1
V: TRBV29-1
size: many
J: TRBJ1-4
CDR3: CSVGQGANEKLFF
DNA: TGCAGCGTTGGACAGGGGGCTAATGAAAAACTGTTTTTT

length: 17
D: TRBD1
V: TRBV20-1
size: many
J: TRBJ2-1
CDR3: CSARVMGQGTSYNEQFF
DNA: TGCAGTGCTAGAGTCATGGGACAGGGGACTTCCTACAATGAGCAGTTCTTC

length: 15
D: NA
V: TRBV20-1
size: NA
J: TRBJ2-7
CDR3: CSARDAGTLSYEQYF
DNA: TGCAGTGCTAGAGACGCCGGGACGCTCTCCTACGAGCAGTACTTC

length: 16
D: TRBD2
V: TRBV6-1
size: NA
J: TRBJ2-3
CDR3: CASKLRLAGATDTQYF
DNA: TGTGCCAGCAAGCTAAGACTAGCGGGAGCCACAGATACGCAGTATTTT

length: 13
D: NA
V: TRBV12-3/TRBV12-4
size: few
J: TRBJ2-5
CDR3: CASSLEASQTQYF
DNA: TGTGCCAGCAGTTTAGAAGCGAGCCAGACCCAGTACTTC